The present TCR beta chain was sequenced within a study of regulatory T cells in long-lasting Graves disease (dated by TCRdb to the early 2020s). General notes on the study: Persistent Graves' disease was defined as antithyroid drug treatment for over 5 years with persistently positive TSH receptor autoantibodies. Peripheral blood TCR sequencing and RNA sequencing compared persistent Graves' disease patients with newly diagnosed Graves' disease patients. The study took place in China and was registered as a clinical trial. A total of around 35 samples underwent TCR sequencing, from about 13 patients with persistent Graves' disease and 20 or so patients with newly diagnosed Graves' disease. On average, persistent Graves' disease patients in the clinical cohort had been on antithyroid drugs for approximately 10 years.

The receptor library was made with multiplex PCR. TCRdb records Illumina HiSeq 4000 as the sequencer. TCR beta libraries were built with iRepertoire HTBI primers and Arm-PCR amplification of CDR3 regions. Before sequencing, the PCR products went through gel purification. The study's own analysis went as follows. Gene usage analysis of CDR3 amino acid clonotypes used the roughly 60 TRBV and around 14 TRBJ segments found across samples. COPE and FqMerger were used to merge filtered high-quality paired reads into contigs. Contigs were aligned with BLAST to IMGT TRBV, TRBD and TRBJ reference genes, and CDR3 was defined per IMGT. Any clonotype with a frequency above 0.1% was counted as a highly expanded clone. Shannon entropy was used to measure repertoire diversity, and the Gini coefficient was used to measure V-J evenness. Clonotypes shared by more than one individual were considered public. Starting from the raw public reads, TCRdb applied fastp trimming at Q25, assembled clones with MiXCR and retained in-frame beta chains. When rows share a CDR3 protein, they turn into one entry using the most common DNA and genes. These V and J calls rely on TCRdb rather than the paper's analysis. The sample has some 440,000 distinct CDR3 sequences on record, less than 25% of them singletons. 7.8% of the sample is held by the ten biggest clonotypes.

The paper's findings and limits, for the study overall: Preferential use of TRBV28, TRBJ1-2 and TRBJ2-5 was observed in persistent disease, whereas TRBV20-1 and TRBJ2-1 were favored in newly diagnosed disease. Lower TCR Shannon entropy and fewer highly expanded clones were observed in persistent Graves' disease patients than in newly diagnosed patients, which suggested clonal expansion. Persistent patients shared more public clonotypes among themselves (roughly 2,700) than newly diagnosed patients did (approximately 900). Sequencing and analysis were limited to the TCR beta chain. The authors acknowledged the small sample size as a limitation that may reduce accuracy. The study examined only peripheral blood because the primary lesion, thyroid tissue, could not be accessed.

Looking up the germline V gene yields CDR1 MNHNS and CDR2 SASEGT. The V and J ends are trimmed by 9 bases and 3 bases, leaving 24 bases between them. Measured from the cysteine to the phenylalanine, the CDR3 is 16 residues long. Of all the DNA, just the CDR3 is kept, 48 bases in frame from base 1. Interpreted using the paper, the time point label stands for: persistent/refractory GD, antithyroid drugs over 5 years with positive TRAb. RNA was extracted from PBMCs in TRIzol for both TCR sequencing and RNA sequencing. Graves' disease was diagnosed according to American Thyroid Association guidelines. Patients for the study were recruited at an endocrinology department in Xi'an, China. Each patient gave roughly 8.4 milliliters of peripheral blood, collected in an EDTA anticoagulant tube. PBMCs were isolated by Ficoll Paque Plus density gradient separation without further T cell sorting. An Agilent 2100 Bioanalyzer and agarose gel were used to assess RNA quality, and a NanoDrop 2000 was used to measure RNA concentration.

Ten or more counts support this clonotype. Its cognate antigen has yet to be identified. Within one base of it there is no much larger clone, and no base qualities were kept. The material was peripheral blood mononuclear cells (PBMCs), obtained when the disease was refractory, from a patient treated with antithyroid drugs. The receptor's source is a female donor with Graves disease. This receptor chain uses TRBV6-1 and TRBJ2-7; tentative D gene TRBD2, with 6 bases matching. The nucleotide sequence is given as TGTGCCAGTAAAAGAAGCGGGTTAGACGGGAGCTACGAGCAGTACTTC. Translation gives CASKRSGLDGSYEQYF.